Listed here are 9 T cell receptor beta chains from one sample, sequenced in a study of blood T cell repertoires in COVID-19. The method was immunoSEQ multiplex PCR; TCRdb's version includes in-frame clones alone and lacks a portion of them. The sample carries a few hundred thousand clones, roughly 90% recorded once. The sequenced sample was PBMCs or T cells enriched from blood (not recorded which). The receptors stem from a woman in her 50s who had been exposed to COVID-19.

The gene calls are TRBV7-8 and TRBJ2-2, with unresolved D. Trimming took off 5 bases at V and 2 bases at J, with 9 bases between the two ends. Germline-derived CDR1 and CDR2 are SGHVS and FQNEAQ. This CDR3 contains 14 residues. The chain's CDR3 is CASSSLRNTGELFF. In DNA form, the CDR3 reads TGTGCCAGCAGCAGTCTTAGAAACACCGGGGAGCTGTTTTTT.

The chain employs TRBV3-1 (or the pseudogene TRBV3-2) and TRBJ2-2, with 7 bases aligning to TRBD1. This CDR3 contains 15 residues. CDR1 and CDR2 (germline): LGHDT, YNNKEL (reference sequence). Trimming at V came to 3 bases and at J to 5 bases, leaving 6 bases not matched to a gene. Written as DNA, the CDR3 is TGTGCCAGCAGCCACGTATCACAGGGGACCGGGGAGCTGTTTTTT. Protein product: CASSHVSQGTGELFF.

The chain couples TRBV10-1 to TRBJ1-5; D is ambiguous. Germline CDR1 reads WNHNN; CDR2 reads SYGVQD (reference sequence). The CDR3 contains 16 residues. V lost 7 bases and J 0 bases, leaving 16 bases between the germline ends. CDR3 nucleotide sequence: TGCGCCAGCACCGAATCGAACAGTTATAGCAATCAGCCCCAGCATTTT. Amino acids: CASTESNSYSNQPQHF.

This chain connects TRBV3-1 (or the pseudogene TRBV3-2) to TRBJ2-2; D not resolved. Germline CDR1 is LGHDT and CDR2 is YNNKEL (reference sequence). The CDR3 covers 13 residues. V dropped 2 bases and J dropped 6 bases, with 7 bases sitting between them. The CDR3: CASSQRWSGELFF. In nucleotides, the CDR3 is TGTGCCAGCAGCCAACGGTGGTCCGGGGAGCTGTTTTTT.

The CDR3 is CASSGGLAGGSSYNEQFF. The CDR3 DNA is TGTGCCAGCAGTGGTGGACTAGCGGGGGGGAGCTCCTACAATGAGCAGTTCTTC. The V and J genes are TRBV25-1 and TRBJ2-1; 15 bases are shared with TRBD2. The CDR3 sequence is 18 residues long. Germline trimming cut 4 bases from V and 0 bases from J; bases unmatched to any gene: 4. Germline CDR1 and CDR2: MGHDK and SYGVNS.

This chain uses TRBV6-5 with TRBJ1-1, with TRBD1 identical over 7 bases. The CDR3 is made up of 14 amino acids. Germline-derived CDR1 and CDR2 are MNHEY and SVGAGI. V dropped 6 bases and J dropped 2; count of bases not matched to a gene: 6. Here the CDR3 reads CASREGQLNTEAFF. The CDR3, as DNA: TGTGCCAGCAGGGAGGGACAGCTAAACACTGAAGCTTTCTTT.

The chain joins TRBV5-1 to TRBJ1-4; 7 bases align to TRBD1. The CDR3 extends over 15 amino acids. Per germline, CDR1 SGHRS and CDR2 YFSETQ. Germline trimming cut 4 bases from V and 3 bases from J; bases unmatched to any gene: 6. The CDR3 bases are TGCGCCAGCAGCGGAACAGGGGATCCTAATGAAAAACTGTTTTTT. Protein sequence: CASSGTGDPNEKLFF.

The chain carries TRBV2 and TRBJ2-7, with 9 nucleotides matching TRBD1. The ends lost 6 bases at V and 3 bases at J; junction bases unmatched: 9. Germline V gene lookup returns CDR1 SNHLY and CDR2 FYNNEI. There are 15 residues in the CDR3. DNA of the CDR3: TGTGCCAGCAGGGGGGACAGGGCTGCTCACTACGAGCAGTACTTC. This codes for CASRGDRAAHYEQYF.

The rearrangement uses TRBV19 and TRBJ2-1; 11 bases are a match to TRBD2. The CDR3 extends over 17 amino acids. The ends lost 1 base at V and 3 bases at J; junction bases unmatched: 5. Germline CDR1 is LNHDA and CDR2 is SQIVND (reference sequence). The CDR3 region is CASSIVVAGGVYNEQFF. The CDR3 nucleotides read TGTGCCAGTAGTATAGTGGTAGCGGGGGGGGTCTACAATGAGCAGTTCTTC. Using reference TRBV19 and TRBJ2-1 for the parts outside the CDR3, the full variable domain is DGGITQSPKYLFRKEGQNVTLSCEQNLNHDAMYWYRQDPGQGLRLIYYSQIVNDFQKGDIAEGYSVSREKKESFPLTVTSAQKNPTAFYLCASSIVVAGGVYNEQFFGPGTRLTVL.